This paragraph covers one TCR beta chain sequence. Antigen unknown. The data derive from a study of cytomegalovirus exposure and HLA in healthy donors. Findings of the study overall: Later on, an analysis tied 15,000 or so TCR beta sequences to HLA alleles at 0.05 false discovery rate. In the analysis, some V segments, TRBV6-2 and TRBV6-3 included, were excluded as indistinguishable. Judged likely to be a sequencing artifact was a cluster of highly shared sequence variants. The study designated about 160 TCR beta chains cytomegalovirus-associated.

The primer mix had 60 Vbeta and 13 Jbeta primers. Assay used: immunoSEQ multiplex PCR; TCRdb lists only in-frame clones, some missing. The sample includes 150,000 or so clones, roughly four fifths of them seen just once. Germline V gene sequence: CDR1 SGHRS, CDR2 YFSETQ. Trimming left V 4 bases short and J 5 bases short, with 10 bases between. The CDR3 runs 12 residues. The sequencing sample was made of PBMCs. The J gene is TRBJ2-7, the V gene TRBV5-1; a possible D gene is TRBD1 (6 bases). The sequence came from a man under 40 in good health and CMV-seropositive. CDR3 coding DNA: TGCGCCAGCAGCGGGACACGAGACGAGCAGTACTTC. Translation gives CASSGTRDEQYF.